A single sample gave rise to the 19 T cell receptor beta chains below, sequenced in a study of cytomegalovirus exposure and HLA in healthy donors. The PCR made use of 60 Vbeta and 13 Jbeta primers. Assay: immunoSEQ multiplex PCR; the TCRdb copy retains only in-frame clones and omits some. The data show about 190,000 clones, with roughly 80% seen just once and approximately 0.26% held by the top ten. What was sequenced was PBMCs. Receptors originate from a boy aged 5-17 years in good health and CMV-seronegative.

The chain carries TRBV7-3 and TRBJ2-5, with D possibly TRBD2 on 6 matching bases. There are 13 residues in the CDR3. Germline V gives CDR1 SGHTA, CDR2 FQGTGA. Between the trimmed V and J ends, which lost 5 bases and 5 bases, there was a span of 12 bases. DNA for the CDR3: TGTGCCAGCAGCCTGGGACTGGAGGAGACCCAGTACTTC. Translating it yields CASSLGLEETQYF.

In its sample, this clone was seen once. The chain carries TRBV13 and TRBJ2-3; TRBD1 aligns across 7 bases. V was pared by 1 base and J by 2 bases, with 3 bases of the junction left unmatched. From germline, CDR1 is PRHDT and CDR2 FYEKMQ (reference sequence). The CDR3 is made up of 15 amino acids. The CDR3, as DNA: TGTGCCAGCAGCTTAGAACAGGGGCCCACAGATACGCAGTATTTT. It yields the protein CASSLEQGPTDTQYF.

This rearrangement joins TRBV7-7 to TRBJ2-1; weak D call: TRBD2 (5 bases). The CDR3 consists of 17 residues. From germline, CDR1 is SSHAT and CDR2 FNYEAQ (reference sequence). The CDR3 sequence is CASAPRTGIRSYNEQFF. DNA of the CDR3: TGTGCTAGCGCCCCTAGAACGGGGATAAGGTCCTACAATGAGCAGTTCTTC.

A single count supports this clone. The rearrangement links TRBV28 to TRBJ2-2; D is undetermined. The CDR3 loop spans 12 amino acids. Germline loops: CDR1 MDHEN, CDR2 SYDVKM. V was cut by 7 bases and J by 1 base, with 4 bases left in between. The CDR3, as DNA: TGTGCCAGCAATATGAACACCGGGGAGCTGTTTTTT. Its translation is CASNMNTGELFF.

The rearrangement joins TRBV19 to TRBJ1-2; 9 bases are a match to TRBD1. The germline CDR1 and CDR2 sequences are LNHDA and SQIVND (reference sequence). This CDR3 is 14 amino acids long. V trimming: 5 bases; J trimming: 8 bases; junction bases outside the gene matches: 9. The DNA for the CDR3 is TGTGCCAGTAGTGTCGGTACAGGGACAGGGGGCTACACCTTC. It is translated as CASSVGTGTGGYTF.

This chain links TRBV7-2 with TRBJ1-5; D may be TRBD1 (5 bases). With 2 bases removed from V and 3 bases from J, the gap between germline ends came to 11 bases. In germline, CDR1 is SGHTA, CDR2 FQGNSA. The CDR3 runs 15 residues. The CDR3 DNA reads as TGTGCCAGCAGCTTACGTCAGGGCTTCAATCAGCCCCAGCATTTT. Translating it yields CASSLRQGFNQPQHF.

The sample holds one count of this clone. The rearrangement joins TRBV27 to TRBJ2-7; TRBD2 aligns across 10 bases. The germline V gene has CDR1 MNHEY and CDR2 SMNVEV (reference sequence). V shed 4 bases, J shed 6 bases, and the junction held 9 bases outside the gene matches. The CDR3 loop spans 15 amino acids. The CDR3 is CASSWRLAGAGEQYF. CDR3 bases: TGTGCCAGCAGTTGGCGTCTAGCGGGGGCGGGCGAGCAGTACTTC.

The chain couples TRBV28 to TRBJ2-1, with 12 bases that match TRBD2. V was pared by 5 bases and J by 4 bases, with 3 bases of the junction left unmatched. The CDR3 loop spans 15 amino acids. Germline V CDR1 and CDR2: MDHEN, SYDVKM. The CDR3 region has the DNA TGTGCCAGCAGTCGGACTAGCGGGACTTACAATGAGCAGTTCTTC. Encoded protein: CASSRTSGTYNEQFF. The whole variable domain, remainder taken from reference TRBV28 and TRBJ2-1, is DVKVTQSSRYLVKRTGEKVFLECVQDMDHENMFWYRQDPGLGLRLIYFSYDVKMKEKGDIPEGYSVSREKKERFSLILESASTNQTSMYLCASSRTSGTYNEQFFGPGTRLTVL.

This clone appeared once. V usage is TRBV5-4 and J usage is TRBJ1-1, with 9 bases matching TRBD1. This CDR3 is built from 17 residues. V lost 5 bases, J lost 0 bases, and 11 bases stayed unmatched. Per the germline V gene, CDR1 is SGHNT and CDR2 is YYREEE (reference sequence). CDR3 nucleotide sequence: TGTGCCAGCAGGCCGAGCGGGACAGGGTCTCTGAACACTGAAGCTTTCTTT. It translates to CASRPSGTGSLNTEAFF.

DNA for the CDR3: TGTGCCAGTAGTATCCCAGGGGCCGGTGAAAAACTGTTTTTT. As protein: CASSIPGAGEKLFF. This sequence joins TRBV19 and TRBJ1-4; TRBD1 is a possible D gene (6 bases). This CDR3 has 14 amino acids. Germline V lookup: CDR1 LNHDA, CDR2 SQIVND (reference sequence). Trimming shortened V by 3 bases and J by 7 bases, and 12 bases separated the two germline ends.

This rearrangement joins TRBV7-3 to TRBJ2-5; the match to TRBD1 covers 7 bases. With 3 bases clipped from V and 3 bases from J, the junction kept 7 bases outside the gene matches. The V gene's germline CDR1 is SGHTA and CDR2 FQGTGA. The CDR3 loop spans 15 amino acids. Here the CDR3 DNA reads TGTGCCAGCAGCTTGTCTGGGACAGCGGAAGAGACCCAGTACTTC. Translating gives CASSLSGTAEETQYF.

The chain has TRBV5-1 and TRBJ2-1, with 10 bases fitting TRBD2. The CDR3 extends over 15 amino acids. CDR1 and CDR2 from the germline V gene are SGHRS and YFSETQ. V shed 7 bases, J shed 4 bases, and the junction held 8 bases outside the gene matches. CDR3 loop: CASAPRTSGYNEQFF. DNA of the CDR3: TGCGCCAGCGCCCCAAGGACTAGCGGTTACAATGAGCAGTTCTTC.

The chain recombines TRBV6-5 with TRBJ2-1; TRBD1 matches at 7 bases. V lost 6 bases and J lost 0; bases outside the gene matches: 5. The CDR3 runs to 15 residues. CDR1 MNHEY and CDR2 SVGAGI come from the germline V gene. CDR3 in DNA: TGTGCCAGCAGCTGGGACAGATACTCCTACAATGAGCAGTTCTTC. Amino acids: CASSWDRYSYNEQFF.

CDR3 sequence reads: CASSSDRGAEAFF. The CDR3 DNA sequence: TGTGCCAGCAGCTCGGACAGGGGGGCTGAAGCTTTCTTT. The chain recombines TRBV5-6 with TRBJ1-1; the match to TRBD1 covers 10 bases. Losses at the gene ends were 3 bases for V and 6 bases for J; bases not matched to a gene: 2. The CDR3 is 13 residues long. Germline V gene sequence: CDR1 SGHDT, CDR2 YYEEEE.

As for this clone: This CDR3 is also generated by other DNA sequences in the sample. This rearrangement joins TRBV7-3 to TRBJ1-1; D not resolved. The length of the CDR3 is 13 residues. The ends were cut back, 1 base at V and 1 base at J, with 4 bases in the middle. The germline V gene encodes CDR1 SGHTA and CDR2 FQGTGA. The chain's CDR3 is CASSLRANTEAFF. The DNA for the CDR3 is TGTGCCAGCAGCTTAAGGGCGAACACTGAAGCTTTCTTT.

V and J are TRBV4-2 and TRBJ1-3; 11 nucleotides agree with TRBD1. The V gene's germline CDR1 is LGHNA and CDR2 YNFKEQ. The CDR3 totals 15 residues. J gave up 7 bases and V 0 bases, and 2 bases lay outside the gene matches. As DNA, the CDR3 is TGTGCCAGCAGCCAAGATTGGGACAGGGGGAACACCATATATTTT. It translates to CASSQDWDRGNTIYF.

The gene calls are TRBV6-6 and TRBJ2-7; a weak D match, TRBD1 (7 bases). V shed 1 base and J shed 3 bases, with 13 bases lying between them. Germline V gives CDR1 MNHNY, CDR2 SVGAGI (reference sequence). This CDR3 is 15 amino acids long. CDR3 nucleotides: TGTGCCAGCAGTTACTACGGCAGGGGGGACTACGAGCAGTACTTC. Its translation is CASSYYGRGDYEQYF.

This clone was found once. This chain links TRBV7-9 with TRBJ1-1; no clear D gene. The CDR3 loop spans 13 amino acids. Trimming shortened V by 8 bases and J by 1 base, and 11 bases separated the two germline ends. Germline-derived CDR1 and CDR2 are SEHNR and FQNEAQ (reference sequence). The CDR3 loop reads CASGKSGNTEAFF. DNA of the CDR3: TGTGCCAGCGGAAAAAGCGGGAACACTGAAGCTTTCTTT.

The CDR3 loop reads CAWSVGLAGGKTQYF. CDR3 DNA sequence: TGTGCCTGGAGTGTCGGGCTAGCGGGGGGAAAGACCCAGTACTTC. The V call is TRBV30, the J call TRBJ2-5, with TRBD2 matching over 11 bases. This CDR3 is built from 15 residues. Germline-derived CDR1 and CDR2 are GTSNPN and SVGIG (reference sequence). V lost 0 bases to trimming and J lost 6 bases; unmatched junction nucleotides: 6.